This T cell receptor (beta chain) was captured by sequencing in a study of blood T cells in healthy people across ages. Points from the study as a whole: Long-lived donors exceeded aged donors in naive CD4+ cells and diversity.

This clonotype was detected only a few times. Its specificity is unknown. This CDR3 region has 12 residues. From germline, CDR1 is LGHDT and CDR2 YNNKEL (reference sequence). V was pared by 6 bases and J by 9 bases, with 4 bases of the junction left unmatched. Then a second PCR, running about 7 to 11 cycles, was carried out with a sample-barcoded 5' primer and a J-beta primer mix. Using its own MiXCR run on the 5' RACE reads, TCRdb lists one record per CDR3 protein. Of fewer than 650,000 distinct CDR3 sequences in the sample, about 26% were seen once. The same sample was also used in a study of T cells of mothers and their children.

The chain is built from TRBV3-1 and TRBJ2-1; 8 bases line up with TRBD2. The sample consisted of blood. The receptor comes from a boy aged 2 to 10 in good health. The CDR3 coding sequence is TGTGCCAGCAGAATAGCGGGAAGTGAGCAGTTCTTC. Translating gives CASRIAGSEQFF.